Listed here are 20 T cell receptor beta chains from one sample, sequenced in a study of identical twins. TCRdb independently ran MiXCR on the 5' RACE reads; one entry per CDR3 protein. The data show 200,000 to 300,000 distinct CDR3 sequences, with 7% seen just once and roughly 3.4% held by the top ten. The same data also went into a second study, on yellow fever vaccine responses in identical twins.

Sequencing used memory (CD45RO+) T cells sorted from blood. Every receptor here comes from a woman between 18 and 29 years old in good health.

This chain connects TRBV3-1 to TRBJ2-2; the D call may be TRBD1 or TRBD2 (5 bases each). Germline values: CDR1 LGHDT, CDR2 YNNKEL (reference sequence). The ends were cut back, 5 bases at V and 6 bases at J, with 13 bases in the middle. This CDR3 is built from 14 residues. The CDR3 nucleotides are TGTGCCAGCAGCTCCAGAGGGGTATCCGGGGAGCTGTTTTTT. Its translation: CASSSRGVSGELFF.

This clonotype was picked up a small number of times. The chain links TRBV5-5 to TRBJ2-1; TRBD2 matches at 12 bases. Germline V CDR1 and CDR2: SGHKS, YYEKEE (reference sequence). V trimming: 1 base; J trimming: 8 bases; junction bases outside the gene matches: 10. The CDR3 extends over 17 amino acids. The CDR3: CASSLQLAGGQGDEQFF. As DNA, the CDR3 is TGTGCCAGCAGCTTGCAACTAGCGGGGGGCCAGGGAGATGAGCAGTTCTTC.

This clonotype occurred many times. In DNA form, the CDR3 reads TGTGCCAGCTCAACCTCGGACAGGGTTAATTCACCCCTCCACTTT. Protein sequence: CASSTSDRVNSPLHF. The rearrangement links TRBV18 to TRBJ1-6, with 8 bases fitting TRBD1. Germline CDR1 is KGHSH and CDR2 is LQKENI. The length of the CDR3 is 15 residues. V trimming: 5 bases; J trimming: 6 bases; junction bases outside the gene matches: 6.

This clonotype was detected a few times. The rearrangement links TRBV24-1 to TRBJ2-1; no clear D gene. Germline V CDR1 and CDR2: KGHDR, SFDVKD. The CDR3 contains 14 residues. The V end lost 7 bases, the J end lost 0 bases, and 9 bases lay between the germline ends. The CDR3 DNA sequence: TGTGCCACCAGCGATCCCAACTCCTACAATGAGCAGTTCTTC. As protein: CATSDPNSYNEQFF.

The chain is built from TRBV6-5 and TRBJ2-7, with unresolved D. The V gene lost 3 bases and the J gene lost 2 bases, with 11 bases spanning the gap. CDR3 length: 14 amino acids. The germline gives CDR1 MNHEY, CDR2 SVGAGI. CDR3 DNA: TGTGCCAGCAGTTATGCAGCTAATACCTACGAGCAGTACTTC. This sequence encodes CASSYAANTYEQYF.

This chain uses TRBV29-1 with TRBJ1-1, with D uncertain. V was trimmed by 7 bases and J by 3 bases, leaving 9 bases between them. CDR3 length equals 11 residues. Germline CDR1 is SQVTM and CDR2 is ANQGSEA. The CDR3 DNA sequence: TGCAGCGCCCGTCGTGACACTGAAGCTTTCTTT. Translated: CSARRDTEAFF.

The chain is built from TRBV28 and TRBJ2-1, with 8 bases identical to TRBD1. The CDR3 runs 16 residues. The J segment lost 7 bases and the V segment lost 5 bases, leaving 13 bases of the junction unmatched. Germline assignment: CDR1 MDHEN and CDR2 SYDVKM. This CDR3 is CASSPDWTGIVNEQFF. In DNA form, the CDR3 reads TGTGCCAGCAGTCCCGACTGGACAGGGATTGTAAATGAGCAGTTCTTC.

This clonotype has a count of ten or more. This chain's CDR3 is CASSTGPQETQYF. The CDR3 DNA reads as TGTGCCAGCAGTACAGGGCCCCAAGAGACCCAGTACTTC. This chain uses TRBV28 with TRBJ2-5; maybe TRBD1 (6 bases). Germline values: CDR1 MDHEN, CDR2 SYDVKM. The CDR3 is 13 residues long. Between the trimmed V and J ends, which lost 5 bases and 1 base, there was a span of 8 bases.

The chain links TRBV4-2 to TRBJ2-1; D uncertain. There are 15 residues in the CDR3. CDR1 and CDR2 from the germline V gene are LGHNA and YNFKEQ. V shed 1 base and J shed 5 bases, with 12 bases lying between them. The CDR3 nucleotides are TGTGCCAGCAGCCAAGGGCTTGTTGGGGACAATGAGCAGTTCTTC. Its protein is CASSQGLVGDNEQFF.

This clonotype was counted many times. The chain combines TRBV27 with TRBJ1-3; TRBD1 is a possible D gene (5 bases). CDR1 is MNHEY, CDR2 SMNVEV, per germline (reference sequence). The CDR3 has 15 amino acids. The V gene lost 7 bases and the J gene lost 2 bases, with 15 bases spanning the gap. In nucleotides, the CDR3 is TGTGCCAGCACAATATCCTGGGGCACTGGAAACACCATATATTTT. Translation gives CASTISWGTGNTIYF.

Many counts were recorded for this clonotype. This rearrangement joins TRBV12-3 or TRBV12-4 to TRBJ1-5; perhaps TRBD1 as D (6 bases). The CDR3 loop spans 12 amino acids. Trimming stripped 5 bases from V and 6 bases from J, with 8 bases between. CDR3 protein: CASSTGSQPQHF. DNA for the CDR3: TGTGCCAGCAGTACAGGGAGTCAGCCCCAGCATTTT.

In this sample, this clonotype turned up many times. The chain employs TRBV12-3 or TRBV12-4 and TRBJ2-1, with a weak D call TRBD2 (5 bases). Trimming shortened V by 6 bases and J by 15 bases, and 18 bases separated the two germline ends. CDR3 length: 12 amino acids. The chain's CDR3 is CASSPRTLGRFF. As DNA, the CDR3 is TGTGCCAGCAGCCCCAGGACTTTGGGGAGGTTCTTC.

In its sample, this clonotype was seen many times. CDR3 nucleotide sequence: TGCAGCGTTGGACAGGGGATATCCTACGAGCAGTACTTC. Residues: CSVGQGISYEQYF. The gene calls are TRBV29-1 and TRBJ2-7; 8 bases line up with TRBD1. Germline V gene sequence: CDR1 SQVTM, CDR2 ANQGSEA. Trimming removed 4 bases from V and 1 base from J; junction bases left unmatched: 3. The CDR3 sequence is 13 residues long.

This clonotype has only a few counts. This chain links TRBV6-6 with TRBJ1-1; D perhaps matches TRBD1 (6 bases). There are 13 residues in the CDR3. The V end lost 7 bases, the J end lost 1 base, and 10 bases lay between the germline ends. Germline CDR1 reads MNHNY; CDR2 reads SVGAGI (reference sequence). CDR3 sequence reads: CASKGGPNTEAFF. The CDR3 DNA follows: TGTGCCAGCAAGGGGGGACCGAACACTGAAGCTTTCTTT.

The rearrangement uses TRBV10-3 and TRBJ2-6; tentative D call: TRBD1 (6 bases). V was shortened by 3 bases and J by 0 bases, with 9 bases between the two germline ends. Per the germline V gene, CDR1 is ENHRY and CDR2 is SYGVKD. The CDR3 loop spans 16 amino acids. The CDR3 reads CAISEGQPSGANVLTF. Here the CDR3 DNA reads TGTGCCATCAGTGAAGGACAGCCCTCTGGGGCCAACGTCCTGACTTTC.

This clonotype was seen ten or more times. The chain couples TRBV12-3 or TRBV12-4 to TRBJ1-4; 12 bases match TRBD1. The CDR3 is 19 amino acids. V gave up 2 bases and J gave up 4 bases; unmatched junction bases: 11. The CDR3 spells CASSLRPPGQGALNEKLFF. CDR3 DNA: TGTGCCAGCAGTTTAAGGCCTCCGGGACAGGGGGCCCTTAATGAAAAACTGTTTTTT.

This clonotype occurred many times. This chain connects TRBV6-5 to TRBJ1-1; the D is unclear. The CDR3 sequence is 15 residues long. Germline CDR1 MNHEY, CDR2 SVGAGI. The V end was cut by 0 bases, the J end by 3 bases, with 11 bases between. CDR3 sequence (DNA): TGTGCCAGCAGTTACTCGTCTACTCAACACACTGAAGCTTTCTTT. This gives the protein CASSYSSTQHTEAFF.

This clonotype was observed at least ten times. The V and J genes are TRBV6-5 and TRBJ1-2, with no clear D. The CDR3 is 15 amino acids. The germline V gene encodes CDR1 MNHEY and CDR2 SVGAGI. V was cut by 4 bases and J by 4 bases, with 16 bases left in between. CDR3 nucleotides: TGTGCCAGCAGTTTTTCGCCTAACCTATCCTATGGCTACACCTTC. It is translated as CASSFSPNLSYGYTF.

The sample holds many counts of this clonotype. The junction does not match germline at one end; this may be a read error. The J gene is TRBJ1-6, the V gene TRBV5-1; D not resolved. This CDR3 region has 14 residues. CDR1 and CDR2 (germline): SGHRS, YFSETQ. Here the CDR3 DNA reads TGCGCCAGCAGCTTCGATCCGGAGAATTCACCTCTCCACTTT. This gives the protein CASSFDPENSPLHF.

The sample holds many counts of this clonotype. The chain's CDR3 is CASSQGGLAEQYV. The CDR3 bases are TGTGCCAGCAGCCAAGGTGGGCTAGCCGAGCAGTACGTC. The rearrangement uses TRBV3-1 and TRBJ2-7; TRBD2 is a possible D gene (5 bases). CDR1 and CDR2 from the germline V gene are LGHDT and YNNKEL (reference sequence). The CDR3 consists of 13 residues. V lost 1 base to trimming and J lost 6 bases, with 10 bases between them.